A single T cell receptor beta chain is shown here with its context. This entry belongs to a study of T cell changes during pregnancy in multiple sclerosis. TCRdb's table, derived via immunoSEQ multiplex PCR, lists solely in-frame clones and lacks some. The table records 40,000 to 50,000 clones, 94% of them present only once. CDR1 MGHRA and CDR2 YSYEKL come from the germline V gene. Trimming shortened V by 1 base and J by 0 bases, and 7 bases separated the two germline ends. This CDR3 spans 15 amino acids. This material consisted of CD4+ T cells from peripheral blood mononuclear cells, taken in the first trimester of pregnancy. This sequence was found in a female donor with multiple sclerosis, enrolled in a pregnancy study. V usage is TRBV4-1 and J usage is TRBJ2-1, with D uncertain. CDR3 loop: CASSQVVSSYNEQFF. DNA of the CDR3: TGCGCCAGCAGCCAAGTAGTGAGCTCCTACAATGAGCAGTTCTTC.